This T cell receptor beta chain was found in a study of control samples from healthy donors and cancer patients. Measured with immunoSEQ multiplex PCR; TCRdb has only the in-frame clones, and not every one. The data contain more than 85,000 clones, about four fifths of them seen just once; the ten biggest clones take up less than 15%. V lost 2 bases, J lost 2 bases, and 9 bases stayed unmatched. Germline-derived CDR1 and CDR2 are SGDLS and YYNGEE. This CDR3 is built from 18 residues. Sequencing was done on a sample of blood. This sequence was found in a woman aged 45 to 65 in good health. The chain employs TRBV9 and TRBJ2-3; 12 bases align to TRBD2. This chain's CDR3 is CASSVGLAGRGNTDTQYF. The CDR3 region has the DNA TGTGCCAGCAGCGTTGGACTAGCGGGGAGGGGGAACACAGATACGCAGTATTTT.